These T cell receptor beta chains were read from a single sample in a study of synovial regulatory T cells in juvenile arthritis. Method: immunoSEQ multiplex PCR; TCRdb's copy keeps in-frame clones and lacks some. The sample has some 10,000 clones, and its top ten clones hold over 0.3%. Sequences were obtained from Treg cells from blood. Receptors originate from a donor aged 2-30 years with juvenile idiopathic arthritis. Both conserved end residues are part of each CDR3. Size is omitted from some rows. Given values are once, few, many or a class for expanded clones.

CDR3aa	v_gene	j_gene	abundance
CASSSSAGLLSYEQYF	TRBV11-2	TRBJ2-7	-
CASSLDWVSGSPLHF	TRBV5-1	TRBJ1-6	-
CASSSPVKTNEKLFF	TRBV11-2	TRBJ1-4	-
CASSFRQGPYGYTF	TRBV9	TRBJ1-2	-
CATQRQGLSSNQPQHF	TRBV7-9	TRBJ1-5	-
CASRGENQNIQYF	TRBV6-1	TRBJ2-4	-
CASSNKGQRMNTEAFF	TRBV27	TRBJ1-1	-
CAIRRGGEAFF	TRBV10-3	TRBJ1-1	-
CASSPIAASPDTQYF	TRBV18	TRBJ2-3	-
CASSARQGAGAFF	TRBV6-1	TRBJ1-1	-
CASSYSGQGVGNEQFF	TRBV6-5	TRBJ2-1	medium-sized
CASSVEGRKAFF	TRBV6-1	TRBJ1-1	-
CASSYYGQGASTEAFF	TRBV10-1	TRBJ1-1	-
CASRPGLAGGPNTQYF	TRBV5-4	TRBJ2-3	-
CARSFRGLSKNIQYF	TRBV5-3	TRBJ2-4	-
CASSPQGRGYGYTF	TRBV27	TRBJ1-2	-
CASSFNPYGYTF	TRBV5-6	TRBJ1-2	-
CSARTSGEQYF	TRBV20-1	TRBJ2-7	-
CAISESARDYGYTF	TRBV10-3	TRBJ1-2	-
CASKRNTEAFF	TRBV4-1	TRBJ1-1	-
CASNTGTPNAQQYF	TRBV19	TRBJ2-7	-
CASSARAGGFEQFF	TRBV7-2	TRBJ2-1	-
CASSSQTSGTYNEQFF	TRBV5-1	TRBJ2-1	-
CASSRQNTYEQYF	TRBV6-6	TRBJ2-7	-
CSVQNGYTF	TRBV20-1	TRBJ1-2	-
CASSGLAAQYF	TRBV6-6	TRBJ2-7	-
CASSIGRIYGYTF	TRBV19	TRBJ1-2	-
CASRHAGYTF	TRBV2	TRBJ1-2	-
CASSLAGTENYGYTF	TRBV7-8	TRBJ1-2	-
CASSYRQANYGYTF	TRBV6-5	TRBJ1-2	-
CASSPILVGGNSPLHF	TRBV4-1	TRBJ1-6	-